This TCR beta chain derives from a study of blood T cell repertoires in COVID-19. J gave up 6 bases and V 4 bases, and 14 bases lay outside the gene matches. In germline, CDR1 is MGHRA, CDR2 YSYEKL. The CDR3 is made up of 17 amino acids. The assay was immunoSEQ multiplex PCR, and TCRdb's table has in-frame clones only and misses some. The data contain about 310,000 clones, over 75% of them singletons. The receptor was derived from a man in his forties or fifties with active or convalescent COVID-19. The chain is built from TRBV4-1 and TRBJ2-1, with 8 bases matching TRBD2. Sequencing was done on a sample of peripheral blood. CDR3 loop: CASSLIGGRGGPNEQFF. Written as DNA, the CDR3 is TGCGCCAGCAGCCTCATCGGAGGCCGCGGGGGGCCCAATGAGCAGTTCTTC.